The present TCR beta chain was sequenced within a study of blood T cell repertoires in COVID-19. As for the study in general: From T cells, B-cell-depleted T cells, or PBMCs came the material, which was cDNA or gDNA.

Some clones are missing from TCRdb's copy, which holds only in-frame ones; the method was immunoSEQ multiplex PCR. The sample has under 45,000 clones; around nine tenths are singletons. CDR3 length: 20 amino acids. V shed 4 bases, J shed 0 bases, and the junction held 10 bases outside the gene matches. CDR1 is LGHDT, CDR2 YNNKEL, per germline (reference sequence). Sequencing input: peripheral blood. The chain combines TRBV3-1 (or the pseudogene TRBV3-2) with TRBJ2-2; 14 bases fit TRBD2. The source is a woman aged 40 to 49 with acute or convalescent COVID-19. CDR3 nucleotide sequence: TGTGCCAGCAGCCGGCCGGGACTAGCGGGAGCGTCGTCGAACACCGGGGAGCTGTTTTTT. Amino acids: CASSRPGLAGASSNTGELFF.